This T cell receptor (beta chain) was documented in a study of T cell responses to AZD1222 COVID-19 vaccine. The study, taken as a whole, reports: Baseline serostatus was positive in only a handful of AZD1222 recipients. Researchers report vaccine-associated CD4 TCRs spanning spike, with dominance at 160-218 and 743-854. Clonal diversity may have been underestimated, and the donors were mostly white British, with more females than males.

A note on this clone: The antigen remains unidentified.

Sequencing was performed with immunoSEQ multiplex PCR; in TCRdb, only in-frame clones are kept and a portion is missing. The sample contains over 100,000 clones, roughly nine tenths of which appear only once. CDR1 is KGHSH and CDR2 is LQKENI in the germline V gene. V was clipped by 6 bases and J by 1 base, with 9 bases between them. The CDR3 totals 13 residues. V is TRBV18 and J is TRBJ1-1; D call uncertain. The source of this sequence is an adult in good health. Source: peripheral blood, taken on day 0 of AZD1222 vaccination. CDR3 nucleotide sequence: TGTGCCAGCTCGACGGACGGGAACACTGAAGCTTTCTTT. Translating gives CASSTDGNTEAFF. Together with reference TRBV18 and TRBJ1-1, the CDR3 gives the full variable domain: NAGVMQNPRHLVRRRGQEARLRCSPMKGHSHVYWYRQLPEEGLKFMVYLQKENIIDESGMPKERFSAEFPKEGPSILRIQQVVRGDSAAYFCASSTDGNTEAFFGQGTRLTVV.